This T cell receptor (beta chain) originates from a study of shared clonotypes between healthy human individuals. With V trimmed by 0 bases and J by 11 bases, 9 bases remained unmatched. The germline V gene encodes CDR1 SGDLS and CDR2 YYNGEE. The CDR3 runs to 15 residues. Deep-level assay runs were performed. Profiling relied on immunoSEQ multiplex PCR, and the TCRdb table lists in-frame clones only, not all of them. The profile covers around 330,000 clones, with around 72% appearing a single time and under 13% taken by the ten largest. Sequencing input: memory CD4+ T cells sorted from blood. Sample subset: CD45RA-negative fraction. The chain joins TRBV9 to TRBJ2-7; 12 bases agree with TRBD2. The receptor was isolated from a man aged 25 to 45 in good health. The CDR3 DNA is TGTGCCAGCAGCGTAGGGACTAGCGGGGACTCTATTGAGTACTTC. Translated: CASSVGTSGDSIEYF.